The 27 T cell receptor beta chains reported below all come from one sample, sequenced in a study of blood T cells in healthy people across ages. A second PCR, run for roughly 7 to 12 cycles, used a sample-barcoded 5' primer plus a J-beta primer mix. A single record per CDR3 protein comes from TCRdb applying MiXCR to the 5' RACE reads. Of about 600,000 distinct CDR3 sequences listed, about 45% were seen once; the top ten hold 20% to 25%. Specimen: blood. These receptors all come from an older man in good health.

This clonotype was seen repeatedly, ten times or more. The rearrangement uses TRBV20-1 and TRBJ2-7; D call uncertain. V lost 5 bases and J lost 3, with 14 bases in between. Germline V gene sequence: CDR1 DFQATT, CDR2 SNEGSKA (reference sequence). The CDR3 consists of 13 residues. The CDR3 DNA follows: TGCAGTGCTCTCGAGCCGACGGGCTACGAGCAGTACTTC. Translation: CSALEPTGYEQYF.

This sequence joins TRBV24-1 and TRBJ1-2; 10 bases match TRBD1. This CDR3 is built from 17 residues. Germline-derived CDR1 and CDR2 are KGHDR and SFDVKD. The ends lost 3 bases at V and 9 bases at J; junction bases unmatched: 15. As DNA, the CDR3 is TGTGCCACCAGTGATCTTAACCCTCGGGACAGGGGAGAGAGCTACACCTTC. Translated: CATSDLNPRDRGESYTF.

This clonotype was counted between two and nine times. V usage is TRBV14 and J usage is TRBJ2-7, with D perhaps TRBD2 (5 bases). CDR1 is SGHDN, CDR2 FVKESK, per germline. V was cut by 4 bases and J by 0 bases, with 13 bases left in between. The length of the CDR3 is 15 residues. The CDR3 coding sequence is TGTGCCAGCAGCCCCCGGGCTAGCTTCTCCTACGAGCAGTACTTC. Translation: CASSPRASFSYEQYF.

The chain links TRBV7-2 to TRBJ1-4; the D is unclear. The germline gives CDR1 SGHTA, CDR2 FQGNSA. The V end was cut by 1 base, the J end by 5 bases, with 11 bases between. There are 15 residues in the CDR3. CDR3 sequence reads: CASSLVGRANEKLFF. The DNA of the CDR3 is TGTGCCAGCAGCTTAGTAGGACGGGCAAATGAAAAACTGTTTTTT. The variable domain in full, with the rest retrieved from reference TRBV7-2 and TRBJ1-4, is GAGVSQSPSNKVTEKGKDVELRCDPISGHTALYWYRQSLGQGLEFLIYFQGNSAPDKSGLPSDRFSAERTGGSVSTLTIQRTQQEDSAVYLCASSLVGRANEKLFFGSGTQLSVL.

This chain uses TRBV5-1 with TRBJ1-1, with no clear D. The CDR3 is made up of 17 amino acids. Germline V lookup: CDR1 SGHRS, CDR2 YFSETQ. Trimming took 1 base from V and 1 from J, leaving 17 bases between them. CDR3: CASSLLPSQVTNTEAFF. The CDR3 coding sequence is TGCGCCAGCAGCTTGCTCCCCTCCCAGGTTACGAACACTGAAGCTTTCTTT. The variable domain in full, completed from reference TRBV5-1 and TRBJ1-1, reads KAGVTQTPRYLIKTRGQQVTLSCSPISGHRSVSWYQQTPGQGLQFLFEYFSETQRNKGNFPGRFSGRQFSNSRSEMNVSTLELGDSALYLCASSLLPSQVTNTEAFFGQGTRLTVV.

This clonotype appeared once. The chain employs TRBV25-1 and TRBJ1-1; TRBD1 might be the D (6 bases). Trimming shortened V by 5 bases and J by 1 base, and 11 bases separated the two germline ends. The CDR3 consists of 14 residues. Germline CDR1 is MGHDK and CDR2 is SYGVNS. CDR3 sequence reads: CASSKNRENTEAFF. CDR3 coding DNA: TGTGCCAGCAGTAAGAACAGGGAGAACACTGAAGCTTTCTTT. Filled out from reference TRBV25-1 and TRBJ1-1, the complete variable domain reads EADIYQTPRYLVIGTGKKITLECSQTMGHDKMYWYQQDPGMELHLIHYSYGVNSTEKGDLSSESTVSRIRTEHFPLTLESARPSHTSQYLCASSKNRENTEAFFGQGTRLTVV.

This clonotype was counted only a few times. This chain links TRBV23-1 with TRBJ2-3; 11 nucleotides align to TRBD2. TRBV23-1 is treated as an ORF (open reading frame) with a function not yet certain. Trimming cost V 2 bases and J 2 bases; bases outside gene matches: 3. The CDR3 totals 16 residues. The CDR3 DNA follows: TGCGCCAGCAGTCAAGGGACTAGCGGCTACACAGATACGCAGTATTTT. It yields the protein CASSQGTSGYTDTQYF.

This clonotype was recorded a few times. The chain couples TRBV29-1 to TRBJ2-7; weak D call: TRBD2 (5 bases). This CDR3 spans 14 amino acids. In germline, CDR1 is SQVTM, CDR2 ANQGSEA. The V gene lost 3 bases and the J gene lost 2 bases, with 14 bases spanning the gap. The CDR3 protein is CSVESSGTTYEQYF. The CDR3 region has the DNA TGCAGCGTTGAGTCCAGCGGAACTACCTACGAGCAGTACTTC.

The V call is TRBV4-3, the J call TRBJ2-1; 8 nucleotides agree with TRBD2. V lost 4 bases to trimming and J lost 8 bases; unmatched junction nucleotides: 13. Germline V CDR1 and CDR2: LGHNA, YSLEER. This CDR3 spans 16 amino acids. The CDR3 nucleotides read TGCGCCAGCAGCCCTCTTAGGAGCGGGAGCCGCGATGAGCAGTTCTTC. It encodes CASSPLRSGSRDEQFF.

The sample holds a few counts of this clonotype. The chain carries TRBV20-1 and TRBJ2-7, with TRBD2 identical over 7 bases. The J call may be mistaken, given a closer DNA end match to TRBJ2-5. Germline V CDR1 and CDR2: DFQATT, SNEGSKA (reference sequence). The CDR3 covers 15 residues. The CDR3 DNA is TGCAGTGCTAGGCCGGCGACTAGCACCGGGGAGACCCAGTACTTC. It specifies CSARPATSTGETQYF.

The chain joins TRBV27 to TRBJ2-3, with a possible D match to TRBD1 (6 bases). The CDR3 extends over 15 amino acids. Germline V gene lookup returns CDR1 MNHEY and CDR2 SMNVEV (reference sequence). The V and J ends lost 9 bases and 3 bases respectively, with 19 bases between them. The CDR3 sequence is CASKSSGAPTDTQYF. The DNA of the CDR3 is TGTGCCAGTAAATCTTCAGGGGCCCCGACAGATACGCAGTATTTT.

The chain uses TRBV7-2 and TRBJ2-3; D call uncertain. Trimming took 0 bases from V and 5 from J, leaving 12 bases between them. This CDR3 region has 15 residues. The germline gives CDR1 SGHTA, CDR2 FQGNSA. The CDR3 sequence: CASSLAVPWVDTQYF. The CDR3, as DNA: TGTGCCAGCAGCTTAGCGGTTCCTTGGGTAGATACGCAGTATTTT. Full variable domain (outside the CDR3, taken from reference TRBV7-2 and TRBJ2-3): GAGVSQSPSNKVTEKGKDVELRCDPISGHTALYWYRQSLGQGLEFLIYFQGNSAPDKSGLPSDRFSAERTGGSVSTLTIQRTQQEDSAVYLCASSLAVPWVDTQYFGPGTRLTVL.

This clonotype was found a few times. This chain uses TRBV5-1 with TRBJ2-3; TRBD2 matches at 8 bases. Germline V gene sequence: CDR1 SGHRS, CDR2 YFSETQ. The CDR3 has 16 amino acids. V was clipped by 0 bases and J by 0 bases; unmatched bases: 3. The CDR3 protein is CASSLGSGGSTDTQYF. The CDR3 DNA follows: TGCGCCAGCAGCTTGGGGTCGGGAGGGAGCACAGATACGCAGTATTTT.

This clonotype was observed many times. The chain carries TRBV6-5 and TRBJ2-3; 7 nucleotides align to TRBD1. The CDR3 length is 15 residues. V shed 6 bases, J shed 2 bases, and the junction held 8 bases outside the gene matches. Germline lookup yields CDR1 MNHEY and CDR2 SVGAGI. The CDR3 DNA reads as TGTGCCAGCAGCCCTAGCAGGGGGAACACAGATACGCAGTATTTT. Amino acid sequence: CASSPSRGNTDTQYF.

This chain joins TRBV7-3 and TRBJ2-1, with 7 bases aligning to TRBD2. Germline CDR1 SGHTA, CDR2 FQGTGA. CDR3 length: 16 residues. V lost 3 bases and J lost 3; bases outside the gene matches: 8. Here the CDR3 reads CASSFTGTTLYNEQFF. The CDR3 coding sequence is TGTGCCAGCAGCTTTACCGGGACTACTCTCTACAATGAGCAGTTCTTC.

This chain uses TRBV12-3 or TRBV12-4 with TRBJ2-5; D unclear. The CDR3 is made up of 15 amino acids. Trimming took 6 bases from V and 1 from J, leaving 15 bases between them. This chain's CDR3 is CASSLTFGPQETQYF. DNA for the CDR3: TGTGCCAGCAGCCTCACTTTTGGCCCCCAAGAGACCCAGTACTTC.

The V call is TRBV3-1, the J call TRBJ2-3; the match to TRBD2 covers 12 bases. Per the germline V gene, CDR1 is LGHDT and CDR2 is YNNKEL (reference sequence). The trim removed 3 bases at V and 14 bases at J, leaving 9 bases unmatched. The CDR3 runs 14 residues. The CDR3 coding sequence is TGTGCCAGCAGCCACGGGACTAGCGGGCAACAATGGTATTTT. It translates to CASSHGTSGQQWYF.

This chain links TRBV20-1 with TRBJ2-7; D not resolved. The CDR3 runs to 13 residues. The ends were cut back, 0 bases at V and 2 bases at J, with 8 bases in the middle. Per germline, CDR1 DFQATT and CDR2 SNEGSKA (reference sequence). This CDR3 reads CSARDGQTYEQYF. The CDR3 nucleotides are TGCAGTGCTAGAGACGGGCAAACCTACGAGCAGTACTTC.

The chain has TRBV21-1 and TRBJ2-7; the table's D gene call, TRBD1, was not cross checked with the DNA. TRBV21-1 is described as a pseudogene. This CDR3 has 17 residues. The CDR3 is CASSKPPPDGIPYEQYF. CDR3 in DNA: TGTGCCAGCAGCAAACCCCCCCCGGACGGAATACCCTACGAGCAGTACTTC.

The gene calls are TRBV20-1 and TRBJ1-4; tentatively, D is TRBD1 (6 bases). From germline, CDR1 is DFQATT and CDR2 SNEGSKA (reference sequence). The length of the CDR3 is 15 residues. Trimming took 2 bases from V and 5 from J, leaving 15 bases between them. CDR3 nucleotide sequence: TGCAGTGCTAGAAGTGTCGGGGGCTTAAATGAAAAACTGTTTTTT. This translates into CSARSVGGLNEKLFF.

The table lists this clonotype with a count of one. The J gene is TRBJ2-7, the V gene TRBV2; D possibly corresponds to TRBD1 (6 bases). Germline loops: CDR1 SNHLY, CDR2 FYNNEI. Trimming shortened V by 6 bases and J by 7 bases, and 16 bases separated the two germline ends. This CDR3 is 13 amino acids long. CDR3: CASRRTGPPEQYF. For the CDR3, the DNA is TGTGCCAGCAGACGCACAGGGCCCCCAGAGCAGTACTTC.

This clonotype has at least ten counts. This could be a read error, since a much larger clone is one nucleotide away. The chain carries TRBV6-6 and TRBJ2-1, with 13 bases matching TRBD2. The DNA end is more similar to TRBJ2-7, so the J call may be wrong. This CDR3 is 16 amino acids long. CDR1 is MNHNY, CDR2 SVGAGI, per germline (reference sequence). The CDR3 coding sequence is TGTGCCAGCTCCGGGACTAGCGGGGACTCCTACAATGAGCAGTACTTC. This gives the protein CASSGTSGDSYNEQYF.

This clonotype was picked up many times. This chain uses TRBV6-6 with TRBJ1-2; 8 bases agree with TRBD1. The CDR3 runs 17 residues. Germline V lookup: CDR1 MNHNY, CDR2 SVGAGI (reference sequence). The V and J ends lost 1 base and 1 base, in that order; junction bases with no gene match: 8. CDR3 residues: CASSYFRQGIVNYGYTF. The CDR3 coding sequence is TGTGCCAGCAGTTACTTTCGACAGGGGATCGTTAACTATGGCTACACCTTC.

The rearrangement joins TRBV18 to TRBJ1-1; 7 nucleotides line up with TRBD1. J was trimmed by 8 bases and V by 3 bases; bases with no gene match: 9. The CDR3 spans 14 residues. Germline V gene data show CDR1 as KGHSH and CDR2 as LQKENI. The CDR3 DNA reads TGTGCCAGCTCACCTGCGACAGGGATGTCCGAAGCTTTCTTT. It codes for CASSPATGMSEAFF.

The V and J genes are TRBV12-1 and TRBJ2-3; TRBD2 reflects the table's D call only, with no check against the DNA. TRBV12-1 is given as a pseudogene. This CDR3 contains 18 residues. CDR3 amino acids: CASSPNLTPGSLSDTQYF. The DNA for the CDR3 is TGTGCCAGCAGCCCTAACCTCACTCCAGGGTCCCTCTCAGATACGCAGTATTTT.

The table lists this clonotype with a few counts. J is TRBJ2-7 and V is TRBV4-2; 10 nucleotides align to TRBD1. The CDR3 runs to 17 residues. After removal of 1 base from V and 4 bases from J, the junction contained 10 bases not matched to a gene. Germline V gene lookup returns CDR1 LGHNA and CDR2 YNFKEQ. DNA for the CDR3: TGTGCCAGCAGCCAAGTCCTGACCGGGACAGGGGCGTACGAGCAGTACTTC. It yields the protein CASSQVLTGTGAYEQYF.

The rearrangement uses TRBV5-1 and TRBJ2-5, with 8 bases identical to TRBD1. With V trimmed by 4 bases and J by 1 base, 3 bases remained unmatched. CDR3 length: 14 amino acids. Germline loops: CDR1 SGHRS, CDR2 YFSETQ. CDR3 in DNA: TGCGCCAGCAGCGTAACAGGGGGCCAAGAGACCCAGTACTTC. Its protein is CASSVTGGQETQYF.